The rows below give T cell receptor beta chains drawn from one sample of a study of T-cell memory formation after mild COVID-19. TCRdb re-analysed the 5' RACE reads in MiXCR, keeping a single row per CDR3 protein. Counted here are hundreds of thousands of distinct CDR3 sequences, roughly 22% occurring once; the ten biggest clones make up approximately 12%. Sequencing used PBMCs or a T cell subset sorted from them (not recorded which). Every receptor here comes from an adult woman who had mild COVID-19 (a few samples of this study predate the infection). Cell type and time point are not known. CDR3s include the opening cysteine and the closing phenylalanine or tryptophan. D genes are given only for firm matches. Size values are once, few and many counts, or a class for expanded clones, and some rows have none.

j_gene	abundance	v_gene	d_gene	CDR3nt	CDR3aa
TRBJ1-5	few	TRBV7-9	.	TGTGCCAGCAGCTCCCGGTGGGCCAAACCGGGCCTGATTTATAGCAATCAGCCCCAGCATTTT	CASSSRWAKPGLIYSNQPQHF
TRBJ1-6	many	TRBV7-2	TRBD1	TGTGCCAGCAGCTCCGGGACAGGGGGATCACCCCTCCACTTT	CASSSGTGGSPLHF
TRBJ2-3	.	TRBV7-8	TRBD2	TGTGCCAGCAGCTTAGTAAAGCGGGAGTCAGATACGCAGTATTTT	CASSLVKRESDTQYF
TRBJ1-1	many	TRBV5-1	TRBD1	TGTGCCAGCAGCCCCAGGACAGGGAACACTGAAGCTTTCTTT	CASSPRTGNTEAFF
TRBJ2-7	few	TRBV5-1	.	TGCGCCAGCAGCTTGGGGGACTCGTCTTCCGAGCAGTACTTC	CASSLGDSSSEQYF
TRBJ1-2	few	TRBV12-3/TRBV12-4	.	TGTGCCAGCAGCCACACCCCGGGGAACTATGGCTACACCTTC	CASSHTPGNYGYTF
TRBJ2-7	.	TRBV29-1	.	TGCAGCGTTGAAGGGCTGGGCCACGAGCAGTACTTC	CSVEGLGHEQYF
TRBJ2-3	few	TRBV24-1	TRBD2	TGTGCCACCAGTGATAGACGGGGGGGTAGCACAGATACGCAGTATTTT	CATSDRRGGSTDTQYF
TRBJ2-7	.	TRBV4-3	TRBD2	TGCGCCAGCAGCCAGGGGGGACTAGCTTTCGACGAGCAGTACTTC	CASSQGGLAFDEQYF
TRBJ2-4	.	TRBV4-2	TRBD1	TGTGCCAGCAGCCGCGGGACAGGGGACCTAGCCAAAAACATTCAGTACTTC	CASSRGTGDLAKNIQYF
TRBJ2-7	.	TRBV30	.	TGTGCCTGGAGTGTAGGGGTCCAACCCTACGAGCAGTACTTC	CAWSVGVQPYEQYF
TRBJ2-5	.	TRBV29-1	.	TGCAGCGTTGAGATGCAGGGGATAGGAGAGACCCAGTACTTC	CSVEMQGIGETQYF
TRBJ2-1	few	TRBV12-3/TRBV12-4	TRBD2	TGTGCCAGCAGACTAGCGGGAGGGAATGAGCAGTTCTTC	CASRLAGGNEQFF
TRBJ1-2	.	TRBV12-3/TRBV12-4	TRBD1	TGTGCCAGCAGTTTTCGGGACAGGGGGCTCGGCTACACCTTC	CASSFRDRGLGYTF
TRBJ1-2	.	TRBV20-1	.	TGCAGTGCTAGTATTGGGGAGCTCTCCACCTTC	CSASIGELSTF
TRBJ1-1	.	TRBV14	.	TGTGCCAGCAGCCCCGAGGGGGTATTCGCTTTCTTT	CASSPEGVFAFF
TRBJ1-5	.	TRBV4-1	TRBD1	TGCGCCAGCAGCCCCAGGGACAGGGTTGGGCAGCCCCAGCATTTT	CASSPRDRVGQPQHF
TRBJ2-7	.	TRBV5-1	TRBD1	TGCGCCAGCAGCTCCATACCCGGGACAGGAATCTACGAGCAGTACTTC	CASSSIPGTGIYEQYF
TRBJ1-1	many	TRBV27	TRBD1	TGTGCCAGCGGCGGACAGGGCCACACTGAAGCTTTCTTT	CASGGQGHTEAFF
TRBJ2-3	few	TRBV4-2	TRBD2	TGTGCCAGCAGCCAAAGGTTTTCTAGCGGGAGCGATGGCACAGATACGCAGTATTTT	CASSQRFSSGSDGTDTQYF
TRBJ1-2	.	TRBV7-9	TRBD1	TGTGCCAGCAGCTTAGGATTTGGGACAGAGTATGGCTACACCTTC	CASSLGFGTEYGYTF
TRBJ2-2	few	TRBV24-1	.	TGTGCCACCGCTCCCCTACTTACCTCCGGGGAGCTGTTTTTT	CATAPLLTSGELFF
TRBJ2-2	few	TRBV2	.	TGTGCCAGCAGTGTATGGGGGACCGGGGAGCTGTTTTTT	CASSVWGTGELFF
TRBJ2-1	.	TRBV24-1	TRBD1	TGTGCCACCAGTGAGCGGACAGGCCTAAATGAGCAGTTCTTC	CATSERTGLNEQFF
TRBJ2-5	.	TRBV10-3	TRBD2	TGTGCCATCAGTCTTTCCGGGACTACGGAGACCCAGTACTTC	CAISLSGTTETQYF
TRBJ1-1	few	TRBV7-9	TRBD1	TGTGCCAGCAGCACCCGACAGGGGGCGAACACTGAAGCTTTCTTT	CASSTRQGANTEAFF
TRBJ1-2	.	TRBV29-1	.	TGCAGCGTTGAGAACCAGGCCTATGGTGGCTACACCTTC	CSVENQAYGGYTF
TRBJ2-7	.	TRBV12-3/TRBV12-4	TRBD2	TGTGCCAGCAGACGGAGCGGGGCTAGCGGGGGGTCGAGCTCCTACGAGCAGTACTTC	CASRRSGASGGSSSYEQYF
TRBJ2-7	few	TRBV6-5	TRBD2	TGTGCCAGCGGTCCTCGGGGGGGACTCTTCTACGAGCAGTACTTC	CASGPRGGLFYEQYF
TRBJ2-7	few	TRBV25-1	TRBD1	TGTGCCACCGGACAGGTCCCCCCTTCGGGCTCCTACGAGCAGTACTTC	CATGQVPPSGSYEQYF
TRBJ2-5	few	TRBV7-9	TRBD1	TGTGCCAGCAGATCAGGACAGGGGGCTAGGGAGACCCAGTACTTC	CASRSGQGARETQYF
TRBJ1-5	.	TRBV11-3	TRBD1	TGTGCCAGCAGCTTAGGCCGGACAGGAGGGAATCAGCCCCAGCATTTT	CASSLGRTGGNQPQHF
TRBJ1-4	once	TRBV7-9	.	TGTGCCTCCGAGGGGGATGAAAAACTGTTTTTT	CASEGDEKLFF
TRBJ2-7	few	TRBV29-1	.	TGCAGCGTGGGCACACAGGGACCCCTAATGGAGCAGTACTTC	CSVGTQGPLMEQYF
TRBJ1-3	few	TRBV21-1	.	TGTGCCAGCAGCAAAGAGGCGGACAGGGACGCCTCCCATGGAAACACCATATATTTT	CASSKEADRDASHGNTIYF
TRBJ2-6	.	TRBV5-1	.	TGCGCCAGCAGCTTGGAGGCGGGCTCTGGGGCCAACGTCCTGACTTTC	CASSLEAGSGANVLTF
TRBJ2-7	.	TRBV5-1	.	TGCGCCAGCAGCTCCCTCGGGGGCGAGCAGTACTTC	CASSSLGGEQYF
TRBJ2-3	.	TRBV11-2	.	TGTGCCAGCAGCTTAGATTTGCTCCAGAGCACAGATACGCAGTATTTT	CASSLDLLQSTDTQYF